This note documents a single TCR beta chain sequence. The target of this receptor is not known. No much larger clone is present one base from it, and per-base qualities are unavailable. The immunoSEQ Assay, a bias-controlled multiplex PCR, was used to amplify TCRbeta CDR3 regions from genomic DNA. The original methods were these. The number of nucleated cells in each sample was estimated by amplification of reference gene primers within the assay. Sequence reads were collapsed and filtered to measure the absolute abundance of every unique TCRbeta CDR3 rearrangement. For each sample, productive Simpson clonality was calculated as the square root of Simpson's diversity index over productive rearrangements. The source is immuneACCESS, and TCRdb retained only in-frame sequences with V and J called. Part of the clones is not carried over; for the studies checked, unresolved V genes explain less than half of this, and the remainder is unexplained. V, J and clone size are those of that table, while D and trimming were read from the DNA. Here the sample has 300,000 or so clones; 80% to 90% occur a single time. The ten top clones hold 7.8% of the sample.

The CDR3 measures 17 amino acids from cysteine to phenylalanine. Just the 51-base CDR3 DNA is kept, in frame starting at base 1. The V end gives up 6 bases and the J end 2 bases, leaving 11 bases in the junction not matched to a gene. The germline V gene provides CDR1 LGHNA and CDR2 YSLEER. This specimen belongs to a study of blood T cell repertoires in COVID-19 (dated by TCRdb to the early 2020s). Study-level background: Samples covering the acute and convalescent phases of COVID-19 were provided by collaborators in the United States, Italy and Spain. The samples were drawn from two sources: the first 160 participants of the ongoing ImmuneRACE study, and 1,000 to 1,500 subjects contributed by 6 global collaborators. The material from the prospective study consisted of cDNA or gDNA derived from T cells, B-cell-depleted T cells, or PBMCs. HLA class I and class II types, where available, came from metadata supplied by the sample provider rather than from assay-based typing. Deeply sampled blood TCRbeta repertoires from subjects exposed to, actively infected with, or recovered from COVID-19 were included in the dataset. Sample metadata almost always included a de-identified subject ID, COVID-19 status, age in years and sex. The repertoires were released in a freely available public database meant as a resource for research on the immune response to SARS-CoV-2.

A second Seattle source provided samples from volunteer blood donors who had recovered from COVID-19. Each collaborating institution followed its own protocols to collect whole blood in K2EDTA tubes. For TCRbeta analysis, collaborators shipped samples as frozen whole blood, isolated PBMCs, or DNA extracted from either of those sample types. What the authors observed across the whole study: The quantity of clinical and demographic metadata differed by source and by participant and was supplied without curation.

What was sequenced was peripheral blood. The chain is encoded by TRBV4-3 joined to TRBJ2-2; the junction holds 8 bases that match TRBD2. This sequence originates from a woman aged 45-65 years who had recovered from COVID-19. The DNA is as follows: TGCGCCAGCAGGTCGACTAGCGCGCCCGCTAACACCGGGGAGCTGTTTTTT. Protein translation: CASRSTSAPANTGELFF.